This T cell receptor (beta chain) was sequenced for a study of blood T cell repertoires in COVID-19. TCRdb's copy holds only in-frame clones and misses some; the assay was immunoSEQ multiplex PCR. The sample lists some 250,000 clones, approximately 90% seen once, with about 1% in the top ten. Germline lookup yields CDR1 SGDLS and CDR2 YYNGEE. V gave up 3 bases and J gave up 3 bases; unmatched junction bases: 6. The CDR3 has 15 amino acids. The origin of this receptor is a woman aged 40 to 50 who had recovered from COVID-19. Sequencing was carried out using peripheral blood. The genes are TRBV9 and TRBJ1-5; 7 bases are shared with TRBD1. CDR3 protein: CASSATGAPNQPQHF. CDR3 nucleotides: TGTGCCAGCAGCGCCACAGGGGCGCCCAATCAGCCCCAGCATTTT.